Below, 27 T cell receptor beta chains from the same sample are listed, as sequenced in a study of CD8+CD57+ T cells in acquired aplastic anemia. The study profiled TCR beta VDJ and CDR3 using genomic DNA as template. A single record per CDR3 protein comes from TCRdb applying MiXCR to the reads. The sample has fewer than 200,000 distinct CDR3 sequences, just under 65% seen once. Source material: sorted CD4+, CD8+, or CD8+CD57+ T cells (not recorded which) from PBMCs. The receptors stem from a human donor in good health.

This rearrangement joins TRBV5-1 to TRBJ1-1; D is unclear. V dropped 6 bases and J dropped 0 bases, with 9 bases sitting between them. The CDR3 extends over 13 amino acids. Germline V gene sequence: CDR1 SGHRS, CDR2 YFSETQ. CDR3 DNA sequence: TGCGCCAGCACGAACAGACTGAACACTGAAGCTTTCTTT. It specifies CASTNRLNTEAFF.

This clonotype has more than one count but fewer than ten. This is likely a read error, given that the CDR3 carries no conserved phenylalanine or tryptophan at its end. Because the CDR3's place on the DNA is in doubt, the DNA is left out and the CDR3 is given as listed by TCRdb. V gene TRBV7-9 combines with J gene TRBJ2-7. Counting both end residues, the CDR3 totals 8 amino acids. The germline V gene encodes CDR1 SEHNR and CDR2 FQNEAQ (reference sequence). CDR3 amino acids: CASSQDFT.

As DNA, the CDR3 is TGTGCCAGCAGCTTAGCGCTCCCTTTCGCAGGGAACGGCGAGCAGTACTTC. It specifies CASSLALPFAGNGEQYF. The genes are TRBV7-2 and TRBJ2-7; D is possibly TRBD1 (5 bases). Germline CDR1 reads SGHTA; CDR2 reads FQGNSA. CDR3 length: 17 amino acids. The V and J ends lost 0 bases and 6 bases respectively, with 21 bases between them. Full variable domain (remainder filled in from reference TRBV7-2 and TRBJ2-7): GAGVSQSPSNKVTEKGKDVELRCDPISGHTALYWYRQSLGQGLEFLIYFQGNSAPDKSGLPSDRFSAERTGGSVSTLTIQRTQQEDSAVYLCASSLALPFAGNGEQYFGPGTRLTVT.

This sequence joins TRBV2 and TRBJ1-2, with D tentatively TRBD1 (5 bases). Germline V lookup: CDR1 SNHLY, CDR2 FYNNEI. V was cut by 5 bases and J by 8 bases, with 18 bases left in between. The CDR3 length is 14 residues. CDR3 sequence reads: CASSPDILLHGYTF. The CDR3, as DNA: TGTGCCAGCAGTCCGGACATCCTGCTCCACGGCTACACCTTC.

The genes are TRBV7-9 and TRBJ1-1, with 8 bases that match TRBD1. CDR1 is SEHNR, CDR2 FQNEAQ, per germline (reference sequence). This CDR3 contains 13 residues. J lost 5 bases, V lost 10 bases, and 9 bases had no gene match. This CDR3 reads CATQTGGDTEAFF. In DNA, the CDR3 is TGTGCCACCCAAACAGGGGGTGATACTGAAGCTTTCTTT.

V usage is TRBV7-2 and J usage is TRBJ1-6, with no clear D. The CDR3 sequence is 13 residues long. V was clipped by 4 bases and J by 7 bases, with 8 bases between them. Germline V CDR1 and CDR2: SGHTA, FQGNSA. The CDR3 sequence: CASSSNANSPLHF. CDR3 DNA: TGTGCCAGCAGCTCAAACGCAAATTCACCCCTCCACTTT.

This clonotype was counted a single time. The V call is TRBV7-8, the J call TRBJ2-3; the D call may be TRBD1 or TRBD2 (5 bases each). V gave up 1 base and J gave up 5 bases, with 16 bases separating them. CDR1 and CDR2 from the germline V gene are SGHVS and FQNEAQ. CDR3 length: 16 residues. Here the CDR3 reads CASSLVGIVGEDTQYF. In DNA, the CDR3 is TGTGCCAGCAGCTTAGTGGGGATCGTGGGGGAAGATACGCAGTATTTT. Supplemented by reference TRBV7-8 and TRBJ2-3, the full variable domain reads GAGVSQSPRYKVAKRGQDVALRCDPISGHVSLFWYQQALGQGPEFLTYFQNEAQLDKSGLPSDRFFAERPEGSVSTLKIQRTQQEDSAVYLCASSLVGIVGEDTQYFGPGTRLTVL.

This clonotype has a count of ten or more. The chain uses TRBV7-6 and TRBJ2-5; TRBD2 matches at 7 bases. The trim removed 1 base at V and 2 bases at J, leaving 1 base unmatched. This CDR3 contains 14 residues. Germline-derived CDR1 and CDR2 are SGHVS and FNYEAQ. CDR3 amino acids: CASSLGGGQETQYF. The CDR3 nucleotides read TGTGCCAGCAGCTTAGGGGGGGGACAAGAGACCCAGTACTTC.

The chain couples TRBV7-9 to TRBJ2-3, with D uncertain. The germline V and J ends were trimmed by 5 bases and 2 bases, with 5 bases remaining between them. The germline CDR1 and CDR2 sequences are SEHNR and FQNEAQ (reference sequence). The CDR3 sequence is 12 residues long. CDR3 in amino acids: CASSQNTDTQYF. The CDR3 DNA follows: TGTGCCAGCAGCCAAAACACAGATACGCAGTATTTT.

This clonotype occurred many times. This sequence joins TRBV15 and TRBJ2-5; the match to TRBD2 covers 8 bases. CDR3 length: 15 amino acids. Germline values: CDR1 LNHNV, CDR2 YYDKDF (reference sequence). V trimming: 3 bases; J trimming: 5 bases; junction bases outside the gene matches: 8. CDR3 DNA: TGTGCCACCAGCAGCAGGACTAGCCCGACCGAGACCCAGTACTTC. Protein product: CATSSRTSPTETQYF.

This sequence joins TRBV10-3 and TRBJ1-2; D gene unclear. Germline CDR1 reads ENHRY; CDR2 reads SYGVKD. V lost 10 bases and J 4 bases, leaving 13 bases between the germline ends. The CDR3 sequence is 12 residues long. CDR3 region: CATQQSSYGYTF. In DNA, the CDR3 is TGTGCCACCCAGCAGTCTTCCTATGGCTACACCTTC.

This clonotype was detected ten times or more. The chain carries TRBV24-1 and TRBJ2-3; 10 bases map to TRBD1. With V trimmed by 4 bases and J by 5 bases, 5 bases remained unmatched. The CDR3 runs to 15 residues. CDR1 KGHDR and CDR2 SFDVKD come from the germline V gene. The CDR3 coding sequence is TGTGCCACCAGTGACCTCGGGACAGGGGTAGATACGCAGTATTTT. Translating gives CATSDLGTGVDTQYF.

This clonotype has a single count. The chain employs TRBV5-6 and TRBJ2-7, with D perhaps TRBD1 (5 bases). The V end was cut by 0 bases, the J end by 2 bases, with 12 bases between. Germline assignment: CDR1 SGHDT and CDR2 YYEEEE. This CDR3 contains 15 residues. In DNA, the CDR3 is TGTGCCAGCAGCTTGGACCGTAGGACAACCTACGAGCAGTACTTC. Protein sequence: CASSLDRRTTYEQYF. Complete variable domain (other parts from reference TRBV5-6 and TRBJ2-7): DAGVTQSPTHLIKTRGQQVTLRCSPKSGHDTVSWYQQALGQGPQFIFQYYEEEERQRGNFPDRFSGHQFPNYSSELNVNALLLGDSALYLCASSLDRRTTYEQYFGPGTRLTVT.

The V gene is TRBV5-1, the J gene TRBJ2-7, with a tentative D call TRBD1 (7 bases). The CDR3 covers 15 residues. CDR1 and CDR2 from the germline V gene are SGHRS and YFSETQ. V lost 3 bases and J lost 6, with 19 bases in between. CDR3 region: CASSSNRAGGSEQYF. The CDR3, as DNA: TGCGCCAGCAGCTCAAACAGGGCAGGGGGGAGCGAGCAGTACTTC.

This clonotype was observed at least ten times. The rearrangement uses TRBV5-1 and TRBJ1-4; D ambiguous. The CDR3 has 15 residues. The germline gives CDR1 SGHRS, CDR2 YFSETQ. Trimming removed 4 bases at V and 4 bases at J, with 14 bases between. The CDR3 DNA sequence: TGCGCCAGCAGCCCCGATGGTGAGCTTAATGAAAAACTGTTTTTT. Translating it yields CASSPDGELNEKLFF. Full variable domain (remainder filled in from reference TRBV5-1 and TRBJ1-4): KAGVTQTPRYLIKTRGQQVTLSCSPISGHRSVSWYQQTPGQGLQFLFEYFSETQRNKGNFPGRFSGRQFSNSRSEMNVSTLELGDSALYLCASSPDGELNEKLFFGSGTQLSVL.

The chain carries TRBV4-2 and TRBJ2-3, with 7 bases lining up with TRBD2. The CDR3 consists of 16 residues. The V gene's germline CDR1 is LGHNA and CDR2 YNFKEQ. J was trimmed by 4 bases and V by 1 base; bases with no gene match: 8. CDR3 sequence: CASSQVRGSLADTQYF. The DNA of the CDR3 is TGTGCCAGCAGCCAAGTTCGCGGGAGTCTCGCAGATACGCAGTATTTT.

The rearrangement joins TRBV15 to TRBJ1-3; D remains ambiguous. Trimming took 0 bases from V and 2 from J, leaving 8 bases between them. This CDR3 has 15 amino acids. CDR1 is LNHNV and CDR2 is YYDKDF in the germline V gene (reference sequence). The CDR3 DNA sequence: TGTGCCACCAGCAGAGATATCGTACCTGGAAACACCATATATTTT. As protein: CATSRDIVPGNTIYF.

V is TRBV5-1 and J is TRBJ2-3; D may be TRBD2 (5 bases). From germline, CDR1 is SGHRS and CDR2 YFSETQ. V was pared by 7 bases and J by 3 bases, with 15 bases between. This CDR3 has 14 amino acids. For the CDR3, the DNA is TGCGCCAGCGGCCGAGGGCTGGATACAGATACGCAGTATTTT. Its translation: CASGRGLDTDTQYF.

This clonotype was counted many times. V is TRBV7-6 and J is TRBJ2-7; 7 bases align to TRBD1. J gave up 8 bases and V 4 bases, and 14 bases lay outside the gene matches. The germline V gene encodes CDR1 SGHVS and CDR2 FNYEAQ. The CDR3 extends over 15 amino acids. CDR3 amino acids: CASSSLPGTDSKQYF. CDR3 nucleotide sequence: TGTGCCAGCAGCTCGCTTCCCGGGACAGACTCGAAGCAGTACTTC.

V is TRBV10-1 and J is TRBJ2-7; D uncertain. The V gene lost 3 bases and the J gene lost 10 bases, with 16 bases spanning the gap. The CDR3 covers 13 residues. CDR1 is WNHNN, CDR2 SYGVQD, per germline (reference sequence). CDR3 nucleotide sequence: TGCGCCAGCAGTGAATCCTATGGGAAGCTCCAGTACTTC. Its protein is CASSESYGKLQYF.

The V gene is TRBV14, the J gene TRBJ2-1; 12 bases fit TRBD2. The CDR3 consists of 17 residues. With V trimmed by 4 bases and J by 9 bases, 13 bases remained unmatched. The germline CDR1 and CDR2 sequences are SGHDN and FVKESK. CDR3 sequence (DNA): TGTGCCAGCAGCCCCCTATCCGGGACTAGCGGGCCTGGTGAGCAGTTCTTC. This sequence encodes CASSPLSGTSGPGEQFF. The entire variable domain, with the rest obtained from reference TRBV14 and TRBJ2-1, is as follows: EAGVTQFPSHSVIEKGQTVTLRCDPISGHDNLYWYRRVMGKEIKFLLHFVKESKQDESGMPNNRFLAERTGGTYSTLKVQPAELEDSGVYFCASSPLSGTSGPGEQFFGPGTRLTVL.

A word on this clonotype: Since a much larger clone is just one base distant, this may be a read error. The chain combines TRBV6-5 with TRBJ2-7; a weak D match, TRBD2 (6 bases). Germline V gene sequence: CDR1 MNHEY, CDR2 SVGAGI. V lost 5 bases, J lost 6 bases, and 20 bases lay in between. The CDR3 contains 15 residues. For the CDR3, the DNA is TGTGCCAGCAGTCCAGGAGGGACCAATACCTGCGAGCAGTACTTC. Protein sequence: CASSPGGTNTCEQYF.

This rearrangement joins TRBV7-6 to TRBJ2-7; D is perhaps TRBD2 (5 bases). Germline V gene sequence: CDR1 SGHVS, CDR2 FNYEAQ. The V end was cut by 1 base, the J end by 4 bases, with 14 bases between. The CDR3 has 15 amino acids. The CDR3 DNA sequence: TGTGCCAGCAGCTTAGTAGAGGGTGGGGAGTACGAGCAGTACTTC. It codes for CASSLVEGGEYEQYF. Combining the CDR3 with reference TRBV7-6 and TRBJ2-7 gives the whole variable domain GAGVSQSPRYKVTKRGQDVALRCDPISGHVSLYWYRQALGQGPEFLTYFNYEAQQDKSGLPNDRFSAERPEGSISTLTIQRTEQRDSAMYRCASSLVEGGEYEQYFGPGTRLTVT.

The rearrangement links TRBV9 to TRBJ2-1; tentative D call: TRBD2 (6 bases). There are 14 residues in the CDR3. Germline values: CDR1 SGDLS, CDR2 YYNGEE. V lost 0 bases, J lost 8 bases, and 12 bases lay in between. CDR3 in amino acids: CASSVGTGVDEQFF. DNA for the CDR3: TGTGCCAGCAGCGTAGGGACGGGAGTTGATGAGCAGTTCTTC.

This chain joins TRBV20-1 and TRBJ1-1; D remains unclear. CDR1 DFQATT and CDR2 SNEGSKA come from the germline V gene (reference sequence). V was shortened by 0 bases and J by 0 bases, with 17 bases between the two germline ends. The CDR3 is made up of 17 amino acids. The CDR3 DNA is TGCAGTGCTAGAGATCAGGCAGGTTCAGTCCTGAACACTGAAGCTTTCTTT. Protein product: CSARDQAGSVLNTEAFF.

This clonotype was recorded once. The chain recombines TRBV29-1 with TRBJ2-2; D may be TRBD1 or TRBD2 (5 bases each). The CDR3 covers 14 residues. V was shortened by 4 bases and J by 0 bases, with 9 bases between the two germline ends. In germline, CDR1 is SQVTM, CDR2 ANQGSEA. CDR3 bases: TGCAGCGTTGTGGGGGTATCGAACACCGGGGAGCTGTTTTTT. This translates into CSVVGVSNTGELFF.

The table lists this clonotype with many counts. The chain joins TRBV6-1 to TRBJ1-5; D is uncertain. Germline assignment: CDR1 MNHNS and CDR2 SASEGT. The length of the CDR3 is 12 residues. The V and J ends lost 4 bases and 6 bases respectively, with 7 bases between them. CDR3 DNA: TGTGCCAGCAGTGGGATTCTTCAGCCCCAGCATTTT. It is translated as CASSGILQPQHF.